This TCR beta chain was documented in a study of cytomegalovirus exposure and HLA in healthy donors. Findings and caveats of the study: Overall, around 160 TCR beta chains were annotated as cytomegalovirus-associated.

Turning to this clone: Its cognate antigen is unknown.

Produced via immunoSEQ multiplex PCR; TCRdb's table is partial and in-frame only. The sample yields about 170,000 clones, around nine tenths seen once. Looked up from germline, CDR1 is MNHNY and CDR2 is SVGAGI (reference sequence). Deletions cut 1 base from V and 3 bases from J, with 6 bases between. This CDR3 has 13 amino acids. The receptor was derived from a man aged 18 to 35 in good health and CMV-seropositive. This chain uses TRBV6-6 with TRBJ2-5; D remains unclear. The sequenced sample consisted of PBMCs. The CDR3 sequence is CASSYFGEETQYF. CDR3 DNA sequence: TGTGCCAGCAGTTACTTCGGTGAAGAGACCCAGTACTTC.